These 29 T cell receptor beta chains share one sample of origin, sequenced in a study of T-cell reconstitution after alpha-beta-depleted transplantation in children. For TCRbeta, the library was prepared with unique molecular identifiers. TCRdb re-called the PCR reads through MiXCR, storing one row per CDR3 protein. This table holds 250,000 to 300,000 distinct CDR3 sequences, about 9.4% found once. Specimen: PBMCs, collected before TCRalphabeta/CD19-depleted stem cell transplant. The receptors originated from a boy less than two years old with acute myeloid leukemia, due to receive a stem cell transplant.

This clonotype was seen ten or more times. For the CDR3, the DNA is TGTGCCAGCAGCGCCACAGGGGGCGAAACCGGGGAGCTGTTTTTT. This gives the protein CASSATGGETGELFF. The chain is built from TRBV9 and TRBJ2-2; 9 nucleotides align to TRBD1. Per germline, CDR1 SGDLS and CDR2 YYNGEE. The J segment lost 5 bases and the V segment lost 3 bases, leaving 5 bases of the junction unmatched. CDR3 length: 15 amino acids.

In this sample, this clonotype turned up many times. The V gene is TRBV2, the J gene TRBJ2-1; 9 bases fit TRBD1. This CDR3 comprises 16 residues. Trimming took 7 bases from V and 7 from J; bases not matched to a gene: 14. CDR1 and CDR2 (germline): SNHLY, FYNNEI. CDR3 sequence: CASTKLGDRVVNEQFF. DNA for the CDR3: TGTGCCAGCACTAAATTGGGGGACAGGGTAGTAAATGAGCAGTTCTTC.

Ten or more counts support this clonotype. The chain has TRBV7-3 and TRBJ2-1, with TRBD1 matching 8 bases. Trimming cost V 4 bases and J 8 bases; bases outside gene matches: 7. From germline, CDR1 is SGHTA and CDR2 FQGTGA. There are 14 residues in the CDR3. This CDR3 is CASSSGTGVYEQFF. DNA for the CDR3: TGTGCCAGCAGCTCCGGGACAGGAGTCTATGAGCAGTTCTTC.

The table lists this clonotype with many counts. This chain connects TRBV19 to TRBJ2-1; TRBD1 might be the D (6 bases). The CDR3 is 15 residues long. Trimming pared 5 bases from V and 6 bases from J, leaving 17 bases between. Germline CDR1 reads LNHDA; CDR2 reads SQIVND (reference sequence). For the CDR3, the DNA is TGTGCCAGTAGTCCCCGGACAGTCCGGGGCAATGAGCAGTTCTTC. Translating gives CASSPRTVRGNEQFF.

This clonotype occurred many times. J is TRBJ1-5 and V is TRBV29-1, with TRBD1 matching 10 bases. Germline V CDR1 and CDR2: SQVTM, ANQGSEA. Germline trimming cut 5 bases from V and 1 base from J; bases unmatched to any gene: 2. CDR3 length: 14 amino acids. In DNA, the CDR3 is TGCAGCGTTCAGGACAGGGGGAGCAATCAGCCCCAGCATTTT. This sequence encodes CSVQDRGSNQPQHF.

This clonotype occurred many times. The CDR3 nucleotides read TGTGCCAGCAGCGTAGCCAGCGGGACCACAGATACGCAGTATTTT. This gives the protein CASSVASGTTDTQYF. The chain recombines TRBV9 with TRBJ2-3, with 7 bases identical to TRBD2. Looked up from germline, CDR1 is SGDLS and CDR2 is YYNGEE. V gave up 0 bases and J gave up 2 bases; unmatched junction bases: 3. The CDR3 has 15 residues.

This chain joins TRBV27 and TRBJ1-1; the match to TRBD1 covers 9 bases. The CDR3 runs 17 residues. Germline-derived CDR1 and CDR2 are MNHEY and SMNVEV (reference sequence). J gave up 3 bases and V 4 bases, and 12 bases lay outside the gene matches. For the CDR3, the DNA is TGTGCCAGCAGTTCCCCCTCATCGACAGGGGGGGACACTGAAGCTTTCTTT. Residues: CASSSPSSTGGDTEAFF.

This clonotype showed up many times. This sequence joins TRBV28 and TRBJ1-5; D not certain. Germline CDR1 and CDR2: MDHEN and SYDVKM. CDR3 length: 12 amino acids. Trimming took 6 bases from V and 0 from J, leaving 3 bases between them. The CDR3 coding sequence is TGTGCCAGCAGGGTTAGCAATCAGCCCCAGCATTTT. Protein: CASRVSNQPQHF.

This clonotype was recorded a few times. In DNA, the CDR3 is TGTGCCAGCAGCACGCACGAGCAGTACTTC. Translation: CASSTHEQYF. The rearrangement uses TRBV21-1 and TRBJ2-7. TRBV21-1 constitutes a pseudogene. This CDR3 contains 10 residues.

Note on this clonotype: Sequence at one end of the junction differs from germline and may be a read error. V and J are TRBV28 and TRBJ2-3; D may match TRBD1 or TRBD2 (5 bases each). In germline, CDR1 is MDHEN, CDR2 SYDVKM. The CDR3 is 15 residues long. CDR3 bases: TGTGCCAGCAGTTTTTTGGGGGACCGCACAGATGCGCAGTATTTT. Protein sequence: CASSFLGDRTDAQYF.

The table lists this clonotype with many counts. This rearrangement joins TRBV25-1 to TRBJ1-1; no firm D call. V shed 4 bases and J shed 0 bases, with 6 bases lying between them. Per germline, CDR1 MGHDK and CDR2 SYGVNS. The CDR3 covers 13 residues. The CDR3: CASSATLNTEAFF. The CDR3 DNA is TGTGCCAGCAGTGCCACACTGAACACTGAAGCTTTCTTT.

The table lists this clonotype with many counts. The genes are TRBV4-3 and TRBJ1-6; D is uncertain. V was clipped by 7 bases and J by 7 bases, with 20 bases between them. CDR3 length equals 16 residues. The germline gives CDR1 LGHNA, CDR2 YSLEER. The CDR3 loop is CASKPDWAGLNSPLHF. DNA for the CDR3: TGCGCCAGCAAACCCGACTGGGCGGGGTTGAATTCACCCCTCCACTTT.

Ten or more counts support this clonotype. V is TRBV6-5 and J is TRBJ1-1, with a weak D call TRBD1 (5 bases). Germline V CDR1 and CDR2: MNHEY, SVGAGI. Deletions cut 2 bases from V and 4 bases from J, with 11 bases between. The length of the CDR3 is 14 residues. The CDR3 bases are TGTGCCAGCAGTTACCGAACCCAGGGCACTGAAGCTTTCTTT. Residues: CASSYRTQGTEAFF.

This clonotype occurred many times. V is TRBV28 and J is TRBJ2-7, with D tentatively TRBD2 (6 bases). CDR3 length: 18 amino acids. Germline CDR1 MDHEN, CDR2 SYDVKM. V was cut by 4 bases and J by 1 base, with 23 bases left in between. CDR3 region: CASSSTLGAWGDSYEQYF. The CDR3 DNA sequence: TGTGCCAGCAGTTCCACGCTCGGGGCGTGGGGGGATTCCTACGAGCAGTACTTC.

This clonotype was observed many times. The J gene is TRBJ1-6, the V gene TRBV7-2, with D unresolved. Per germline, CDR1 SGHTA and CDR2 FQGNSA. This CDR3 spans 16 amino acids. V gave up 5 bases and J gave up 4 bases, with 15 bases separating them. The CDR3 region has the DNA TGTGCCAGCAGCCCTACCTGGAACAGATATAATTCACCCCTCCACTTT. Its protein is CASSPTWNRYNSPLHF.

At least ten counts were recorded for this clonotype. The chain's CDR3 is CASSHQAPGLAGGETQYF. The CDR3 DNA reads TGCGCCAGCAGCCATCAGGCACCGGGACTAGCGGGAGGGGAGACCCAGTACTTC. The chain employs TRBV4-3 and TRBJ2-5; 16 bases fit TRBD2. The CDR3 sequence is 18 residues long. From germline, CDR1 is LGHNA and CDR2 YSLEER. V trimming: 3 bases; J trimming: 5 bases; junction bases outside the gene matches: 9.

This clonotype was counted only a few times. V gene TRBV5-5 combines with J gene TRBJ2-7; tentative D call: TRBD2 (5 bases). Germline V gene lookup returns CDR1 SGHKS and CDR2 YYEKEE (reference sequence). V gave up 3 bases and J gave up 6 bases, with 13 bases separating them. The CDR3 is made up of 13 amino acids. The CDR3 reads CASSSGVLSEQYF. In nucleotides, the CDR3 is TGTGCCAGCAGCTCCGGGGTCCTCTCCGAGCAGTACTTC. Complete variable domain (other parts from reference TRBV5-5 and TRBJ2-7): DAGVTQSPTHLIKTRGQQVTLRCSPISGHKSVSWYQQVLGQGPQFIFQYYEKEERGRGNFPDRFSARQFPNYSSELNVNALLLGDSALYLCASSSGVLSEQYFGPGTRLTVT.

This clonotype was seen many times. The chain has TRBV7-2 and TRBJ1-5; maybe TRBD1 (5 bases). The CDR3 totals 14 residues. V lost 5 bases and J 1 base, leaving 9 bases between the germline ends. Germline assignment: CDR1 SGHTA and CDR2 FQGNSA. The CDR3 nucleotides read TGTGCCAGCAGCCCCGACAGAAGCAATCAGCCCCAGCATTTT. It is translated as CASSPDRSNQPQHF.

This chain uses TRBV20-1 with TRBJ2-7, with D maybe TRBD1 (6 bases). This CDR3 comprises 14 residues. CDR1 and CDR2 from the germline V gene are DFQATT and SNEGSKA (reference sequence). V dropped 0 bases and J dropped 1 base, with 10 bases sitting between them. The CDR3 region is CSARDPGQSYEQYF. CDR3 nucleotide sequence: TGCAGTGCTAGAGATCCGGGACAATCCTACGAGCAGTACTTC.

Worth noting for this clonotype: This may be a read error, as it is one base from a much larger clone. V and J are TRBV9 and TRBJ2-6; 11 bases match TRBD1. In germline, CDR1 is SGDLS, CDR2 YYNGEE. This CDR3 has 20 residues. The CDR3 loop reads CASSLPGTGGPSSAANVLTF. The CDR3 DNA follows: TGTGCCAGCAGCTTACCCGGGACAGGGGGTCCCTCCTCTGCGGCCAACGTCCTGACTTTC.

This clonotype was counted at least ten times. The V call is TRBV20-1, the J call TRBJ2-7; weak D call: TRBD2 (5 bases). V was cut by 0 bases and J by 5 bases, with 20 bases left in between. This CDR3 is 16 amino acids long. From germline, CDR1 is DFQATT and CDR2 SNEGSKA (reference sequence). The DNA for the CDR3 is TGCAGTGCTAGAGATCATCGGAGCCTCCGGGGAAACGAGCAGTACTTC. This translates into CSARDHRSLRGNEQYF.

With respect to this clonotype: This may be a read error: a much more frequent sequence differs by one nucleotide. V usage is TRBV7-9 and J usage is TRBJ2-7, with D hard to call. The J call is doubtful: the DNA matches TRBJ2-1 better. Germline V gene data show CDR1 as SEHNR and CDR2 as FQNEAQ (reference sequence). This CDR3 has 13 residues. The CDR3 protein is CASSLSESYEQFF. CDR3 nucleotide sequence: TGTGCCAGCAGCTTATCAGAGTCCTACGAGCAGTTCTTC.

V and J are TRBV12-3 or TRBV12-4 and TRBJ2-5, with 12 nucleotides matching TRBD1. This CDR3 is built from 19 residues. V lost 4 bases, J lost 0 bases, and 12 bases stayed unmatched. DNA of the CDR3: TGTGCCAGCAGTTCGCGGGCCGGGACAGGGGGCATGGACCAAGAGACCCAGTACTTC. Protein product: CASSSRAGTGGMDQETQYF.

This clonotype was seen at least ten times. CDR3 residues: CASSVVPEDATCQIRGRTGELFF. The CDR3 region has the DNA TGTGCCAGCAGCGTAGTCCCCGAAGATGCAACATGCCAAATCAGGGGGAGGACCGGGGAGCTGTTTTTT. The J gene is TRBJ2-2, the V gene TRBV9; a weak D match, TRBD1 (7 bases). The CDR3 consists of 23 residues. V shed 0 bases and J shed 5 bases, with 35 bases lying between them. CDR1 is SGDLS, CDR2 YYNGEE, per germline.

There are a few counts of this clonotype. This rearrangement joins TRBV4-3 to TRBJ2-1; 12 bases match TRBD2. This CDR3 has 19 amino acids. Trimming removed 4 bases from V and 7 bases from J; junction bases left unmatched: 17. The germline V gene encodes CDR1 LGHNA and CDR2 YSLEER. The CDR3 bases are TGCGCCAGCAGCCCCGACGGTCGTCTAGCGGGAGGGCCCTGGAATGAGCAGTTCTTC. Its translation is CASSPDGRLAGGPWNEQFF.

This clonotype was observed at least ten times. The rearrangement uses TRBV12-3 or TRBV12-4 and TRBJ1-4; maybe TRBD1 (5 bases). The length of the CDR3 is 14 residues. Trimming stripped 6 bases from V and 5 bases from J, with 13 bases between. This CDR3 reads CASRVGRGNEKLFF. In DNA, the CDR3 is TGTGCCAGCAGGGTAGGGAGGGGCAATGAAAAACTGTTTTTT.

Ten or more counts support this clonotype. The V gene is TRBV7-9, the J gene TRBJ1-4, with no clear D. The V and J ends lost 2 bases and 7 bases respectively, with 14 bases between them. Germline values: CDR1 SEHNR, CDR2 FQNEAQ (reference sequence). This CDR3 has 15 residues. CDR3 DNA sequence: TGTGCCAGCAGCTTATTTGGGGAGGAAGTTGAAAAACTGTTTTTT. Translation gives CASSLFGEEVEKLFF.

As concerns this clonotype: One base away lies a much larger clone, so this may be a sequencing read error. The chain is built from TRBV2 and TRBJ2-5; D gene unclear. The germline V gene encodes CDR1 SNHLY and CDR2 FYNNEI. This CDR3 contains 15 residues. Here the CDR3 reads CATSGWRTIQETQYF. The CDR3 coding sequence is TGTGCCACCAGTGGGTGGCGCACGATCCAAGAGACCCAGTACTTC.

This clonotype was observed at least ten times. The CDR3 here is CASSAQGARNTIYF. CDR3 nucleotide sequence: TGTGCCAGCAGTGCACAGGGGGCTAGGAACACCATATATTTT. The chain combines TRBV12-3 or TRBV12-4 with TRBJ1-3; 9 positions agree with TRBD1. J lost 7 bases, V lost 5 bases, and 6 bases had no gene match. The CDR3 consists of 14 residues.